The source of this TCR beta chain is a study of spatial heterogeneity in lung cancer. In germline, CDR1 is SEHNR, CDR2 FQNEAQ (reference sequence). This CDR3 region has 15 residues. The ends were cut back, 1 base at V and 4 bases at J, with 13 bases in the middle. TCRdb analysed the 5' RACE reads with MiXCR anew, one entry per CDR3 protein. This sample has some 120,000 distinct CDR3 sequences, with over 9% found just once. Indicated time point: blood at routine non-recurrence follow-up after resection. Whole RNA was taken from tumor, nontumor lung or frozen PBMC; it was then sequenced unsorted. The sequence derives from a male donor with early-stage non-small cell lung cancer. The material sequenced was PBMCs, taken at follow-up. The chain carries TRBV7-9 and TRBJ1-1; no clear D gene. CDR3 residues: CASSLGYTLSTEAFF. As DNA, the CDR3 is TGTGCCAGCAGCTTAGGTTACACCTTGAGCACTGAAGCTTTCTTT. Full variable domain (remainder filled in from reference TRBV7-9 and TRBJ1-1): DTGVSQNPRHKITKRGQNVTFRCDPISEHNRLYWYRQTLGQGPEFLTYFQNEAQLEKSRLLSDRFSAERPKGSFSTLEIQRTEQGDSAMYLCASSLGYTLSTEAFFGQGTRLTVV.